The 19 T cell receptor beta chains in this list originate from one sample, sequenced in a study of blood T cell repertoires in COVID-19. TCRdb keeps only in-frame clones here, not all; method: immunoSEQ multiplex PCR. The sample lists some 70,000 clones, approximately 89% seen once, with approximately 6.4% in the top ten. Sequenced sample: peripheral blood. The source of these receptors is a woman in her 70s with acute or convalescent COVID-19.

This clone was detected only once. The V and J genes are TRBV12-3 or TRBV12-4 and TRBJ2-1; 9 bases match TRBD2. V shed 6 bases, J shed 15 bases, and the junction held 12 bases outside the gene matches. The CDR3 is made up of 13 amino acids. The CDR3 nucleotides are TGTGCCAGCAGGGTCGAAGCGGGGGGCAAGCCGTTCTTC. This gives the protein CASRVEAGGKPFF.

This clone was detected only a few times. The chain has TRBV6-6 and TRBJ1-2; no clear D. The CDR3 runs 15 residues. The ends were cut back, 0 bases at V and 3 bases at J, with 11 bases in the middle. Germline V gene lookup returns CDR1 MNHNY and CDR2 SVGAGI (reference sequence). The CDR3, as DNA: TGTGCCAGCAGTTACTCGGCATATGCGGACTATGGCTACACCTTC. The encoded protein is CASSYSAYADYGYTF.

The V and J genes are TRBV5-5 and TRBJ2-1, with D possibly matching TRBD1 (5 bases). CDR1 is SGHKS, CDR2 YYEKEE, per germline (reference sequence). This CDR3 has 15 residues. Trimming stripped 4 bases from V and 0 bases from J, with 11 bases between. CDR3 sequence: CASSPTVSSYNEQFF. Here the CDR3 DNA reads TGTGCCAGCAGCCCGACAGTCAGCTCCTACAATGAGCAGTTCTTC.

The CDR3 protein is CSASYLRSNTEAFF. CDR3 bases: TGCAGTGCTAGTTACCTCAGATCGAACACTGAAGCTTTCTTT. The chain combines TRBV20-1 with TRBJ1-1; D not resolved. Germline assignment: CDR1 DFQATT and CDR2 SNEGSKA (reference sequence). With 3 bases removed from V and 1 base from J, the gap between germline ends came to 12 bases. CDR3 length: 14 residues.

The rearrangement uses TRBV5-4 and TRBJ1-1; D is uncertain. Germline V gene lookup returns CDR1 SGHNT and CDR2 YYREEE (reference sequence). V lost 0 bases and J lost 0, with 9 bases in between. This CDR3 has 15 residues. The CDR3 is CASSLGAGMNTEAFF. The CDR3 nucleotides are TGTGCCAGCAGCTTGGGGGCCGGAATGAACACTGAAGCTTTCTTT.

The DNA for the CDR3 is TGTGCCAGCAGATTGGGGGGAAACTATGGCTACACCTTC. It specifies CASRLGGNYGYTF. This chain uses TRBV28 with TRBJ1-2, with D tentatively TRBD1 (5 bases). The CDR3 runs to 13 residues. CDR1 and CDR2 (germline): MDHEN, SYDVKM. V dropped 6 bases and J dropped 2 bases, with 10 bases sitting between them.

The V gene is TRBV7-2, the J gene TRBJ2-7, with D tentatively TRBD1 (6 bases). CDR3 length: 12 amino acids. Germline CDR1 is SGHTA and CDR2 is FQGNSA. Trimming removed 6 bases from V and 5 bases from J, with 11 bases in between. The CDR3 loop reads CASSYRANEQYF. The CDR3 DNA reads TGTGCCAGCAGTTACAGGGCCAACGAGCAGTACTTC.

This rearrangement joins TRBV7-9 to TRBJ1-4; 9 nucleotides align to TRBD1. The CDR3 extends over 15 amino acids. Germline V gives CDR1 SEHNR, CDR2 FQNEAQ (reference sequence). V shed 4 bases and J 5 bases; nucleotides not matched to a gene: 5. The CDR3, as DNA: TGTGCCAGCAGCTATGGGGACAGGGAAAATGAAAAACTGTTTTTT. It translates to CASSYGDRENEKLFF.

The rearrangement links TRBV6-2 or TRBV6-3 to TRBJ1-5; 10 bases are shared with TRBD1. CDR1 and CDR2 from the germline V gene are MNHEY and SVGEGT. This CDR3 comprises 19 residues. Losses at the gene ends were 4 bases for V and 2 bases for J; bases not matched to a gene: 14. The CDR3, as DNA: TGTGCCAGCAGTTCTCAACTACGCCGGACAGGGGGAGGCAATCAGCCCCAGCATTTT. This translates into CASSSQLRRTGGGNQPQHF.

V gene TRBV12-3 or TRBV12-4 combines with J gene TRBJ1-2; TRBD1 aligns across 7 bases. The V and J ends lost 8 bases and 4 bases, in that order; junction bases with no gene match: 7. This CDR3 contains 13 residues. The CDR3 bases are TGTGCCAGCTCAAACAGGGGCGGCTATGGCTACACCTTC. This codes for CASSNRGGYGYTF.

The V call is TRBV12-3 or TRBV12-4, the J call TRBJ1-1, with D possibly matching TRBD1 (6 bases). This CDR3 has 11 residues. Trimming removed 4 bases at V and 9 bases at J, with 9 bases between. As DNA, the CDR3 is TGTGCCAGCAGTTCAACAGGGAAAGCTTTCTTT. Its translation is CASSSTGKAFF.

The V gene is TRBV7-3, the J gene TRBJ2-1; TRBD2 agrees at 12 bases. Trimming took 4 bases from V and 5 from J; bases not matched to a gene: 0. Germline V gene data show CDR1 as SGHTA and CDR2 as FQGTGA. There are 14 residues in the CDR3. CDR3 coding DNA: TGTGCCAGCAGCTCTAGCGGGGGGGACAATGAGCAGTTCTTC. Its protein is CASSSSGGDNEQFF.

The CDR3 nucleotides are TGTGCCAGCATGACAGATCAGCCCCAGCATTTT. Its translation: CASMTDQPQHF. The rearrangement links TRBV28 to TRBJ1-5; possible D gene TRBD1, 5 bases. This CDR3 contains 11 residues. Germline V gene sequence: CDR1 MDHEN, CDR2 SYDVKM. Trimming stripped 7 bases from V and 5 bases from J, with 6 bases between.

The genes are TRBV6-6 and TRBJ2-1; perhaps TRBD2 as D (6 bases). Looked up from germline, CDR1 is MNHNY and CDR2 is SVGAGI (reference sequence). Trimming cost V 0 bases and J 6 bases, with 9 bases left between them. This CDR3 contains 14 residues. Here the CDR3 reads CASSYSPTSNEQFF. CDR3 DNA sequence: TGTGCCAGCAGTTACTCTCCGACTAGCAATGAGCAGTTCTTC.

This chain joins TRBV28 and TRBJ1-2; D is perhaps TRBD1 (5 bases). Per germline, CDR1 MDHEN and CDR2 SYDVKM. V lost 4 bases and J 4 bases, leaving 7 bases between the germline ends. This CDR3 is 12 amino acids long. In DNA, the CDR3 is TGTGCCAGCAGTTCCGGGGGCTATGGCTACACCTTC. It translates to CASSSGGYGYTF.

The V and J genes are TRBV7-3 and TRBJ2-1, with 14 bases aligning to TRBD2. CDR1 and CDR2 (germline): SGHTA, FQGTGA. The ends lost 1 base at V and 9 bases at J; junction bases unmatched: 8. CDR3 length equals 17 residues. The CDR3 loop reads CASSLKKGTSGRGEQFF. The CDR3 nucleotides read TGTGCCAGCAGCTTAAAAAAAGGGACTAGCGGGAGAGGTGAGCAGTTCTTC. Based on the CDR3 plus reference TRBV7-3 and TRBJ2-1, the full variable domain is GAGVSQTPSNKVTEKGKYVELRCDPISGHTALYWYRQSLGQGPEFLIYFQGTGAADDSGLPNDRFFAVRPEGSVSTLKIQRTERGDSAVYLCASSLKKGTSGRGEQFFGPGTRLTVL.

The chain joins TRBV13 to TRBJ2-3, with 8 bases lining up with TRBD2. The V and J ends lost 4 bases and 0 bases, in that order; junction bases with no gene match: 6. This CDR3 comprises 16 residues. In germline, CDR1 is PRHDT, CDR2 FYEKMQ (reference sequence). Here the CDR3 reads CASSSVGGGSTDTQYF. In DNA form, the CDR3 reads TGTGCCAGCAGCTCCGTCGGCGGGGGGAGCACAGATACGCAGTATTTT.

V gene TRBV11-3 combines with J gene TRBJ2-2; D ambiguous. Germline CDR1 and CDR2: SGHNT and YENEEA. This CDR3 is 15 amino acids long. V shed 1 base and J shed 5 bases, with 11 bases lying between them. The CDR3 is CASSLGTTQTGELFF. The CDR3 nucleotides are TGTGCCAGCAGCTTAGGTACCACACAAACCGGGGAGCTGTTTTTT. Full variable domain (remainder filled in from reference TRBV11-3 and TRBJ2-2): EAGVVQSPRYKIIEKKQPVAFWCNPISGHNTLYWYLQNLGQGPELLIRYENEEAVDDSQLPKDRFSAERLKGVDSTLKIQPAELGDSAVYLCASSLGTTQTGELFFGEGSRLTVL.

J is TRBJ1-5 and V is TRBV2; 9 bases agree with TRBD1. The CDR3 is 14 amino acids. The V segment lost 7 bases and the J segment 12 bases; nucleotides outside the gene matches: 13. Germline lookup yields CDR1 SNHLY and CDR2 FYNNEI. The CDR3 nucleotides are TGTGCCAGCACCCCCGGGACAGGGACCGTCGACCAGCATTTT. It codes for CASTPGTGTVDQHF.